This T cell receptor (beta chain) was found in a study of breast tumors, draining lymph nodes, adjacent tissues. This clonotype was observed many times. MiXCR was run by TCRdb on the multiplex PCR reads, yielding one entry per CDR3 protein. The sample lists fewer than 8,000 distinct CDR3 sequences, roughly 43% occurring once. Trimming cost V 3 bases and J 6 bases, with 17 bases left between them. This CDR3 has 16 residues. The germline V gene encodes CDR1 KGHSH and CDR2 LQKENI. The J gene is TRBJ2-2, the V gene TRBV18; perhaps TRBD1 as D (6 bases). The TCR was taken from a female donor with breast cancer. Some clones in this sample may be carry-over from other donors' samples. Sample: tumor-adjacent breast tissue. The CDR3, as DNA: TGTGCCAGCTCACCCTTCCGGGACAAAATCCCCGGGGAGCTGTTTTTT. This sequence encodes CASSPFRDKIPGELFF.